This entry lists 8 T cell receptor beta chains sequenced from one sample in a study of Graves' ophthalmopathy and Graves' hyperthyroidism. RNA transcripts provided the template for amplifying TCR beta CDR3 regions. First-round RT-PCR used HTBI primers; second-round multiplex PCR followed. TCRdb re-analysed the multiplex PCR reads in MiXCR, keeping a single row per CDR3 protein. The data contain about 640,000 distinct CDR3 sequences, 35% to 50% of them singletons. Sequencing used peripheral blood. Receptors originate from an adult man with Graves' ophthalmopathy.

The chain is built from TRBV20-1 and TRBJ1-5; the D is unclear. The length of the CDR3 is 14 residues. Trimming removed 1 base at V and 0 bases at J, with 7 bases between. The germline CDR1 and CDR2 sequences are DFQATT and SNEGSKA (reference sequence). CDR3 sequence: CSARGSVSNQPQHF. The CDR3 DNA is TGCAGTGCTAGAGGATCGGTTAGCAATCAGCCCCAGCATTTT.

The J gene is TRBJ1-1, the V gene TRBV11-3; 8 bases agree with TRBD1. Per the germline V gene, CDR1 is SGHNT and CDR2 is YENEEA. V gave up 11 bases and J gave up 0 bases; unmatched junction bases: 11. The CDR3 spans 15 residues. CDR3 residues: CAWMTGQGMNTEAFF. The CDR3 DNA reads TGTGCCTGGATGACAGGACAGGGAATGAACACTGAAGCTTTCTTT.

This CDR3 reads CASSPGLAEPLGYEQYF. CDR3 nucleotide sequence: TGTGCCAGCAGCCCGGGACTAGCGGAGCCCCTAGGATACGAGCAGTACTTC. The rearrangement links TRBV7-6 to TRBJ2-7; TRBD2 matches 11 bases. This CDR3 region has 17 residues. The junction had 13 bases not matched to a gene; V was cut back by 5 bases and J by 4 bases. CDR1 and CDR2 from the germline V gene are SGHVS and FNYEAQ.

This clonotype was found many times. V is TRBV25-1 and J is TRBJ1-5; 7 nucleotides line up with TRBD1. J was trimmed by 4 bases and V by 9 bases; bases with no gene match: 6. The CDR3 sequence is 13 residues long. CDR1 and CDR2 from the germline V gene are MGHDK and SYGVNS. The CDR3 region has the DNA TGTGCCAGGATTGACAGGGAAAATCAGCCCCAGCATTTT. It specifies CARIDRENQPQHF.

The table lists this clonotype with many counts. This chain joins TRBV7-2 and TRBJ1-4; D remains ambiguous. V lost 0 bases, J lost 0 bases, and 5 bases lay in between. Germline CDR1 reads SGHTA; CDR2 reads FQGNSA. The CDR3 runs 15 residues. DNA for the CDR3: TGTGCCAGCAGCTTAGCGCCTGCAACTAATGAAAAACTGTTTTTT. Translation gives CASSLAPATNEKLFF.

The chain employs TRBV25-1 and TRBJ1-4, with 7 bases that match TRBD1. Germline V gives CDR1 MGHDK, CDR2 SYGVNS. The CDR3 extends over 12 amino acids. The CDR3 loop is CDRQGANEKLFF. CDR3 DNA: TGTGACCGACAGGGAGCTAATGAAAAACTGTTTTTT.

There are a few counts of this clonotype. This chain joins TRBV6-1 and TRBJ2-7; no firm D call. The germline V gene has CDR1 MNHNS and CDR2 SASEGT. This CDR3 has 13 residues. V lost 6 bases and J lost 5, with 14 bases in between. The CDR3 DNA is TGTGCCAGCAGCCACGCTGGGTCCCACGAGCAGTACTTC. It codes for CASSHAGSHEQYF.

This clonotype has just one count. The chain carries TRBV19 and TRBJ2-2; 7 bases map to TRBD1. Germline V lookup: CDR1 LNHDA, CDR2 SQIVND (reference sequence). The CDR3 is 15 amino acids. J gave up 4 bases and V 4 bases, and 6 bases lay outside the gene matches. CDR3 loop: CASSTLDRATGELFF. In DNA form, the CDR3 reads TGTGCCAGTAGTACACTCGACAGGGCCACCGGGGAGCTGTTTTTT.